Given below is one TCR beta chain in context. What it binds is not known. These data come from a study of T cell responses to AZD1222 COVID-19 vaccine. Overall study context: Second-dose intervals near 4 or 12 weeks were combined.

General study findings and limits: Reports say nearly half of spike-specific TCRs go after unmutated variant regions. Regions 160-218 and 743-854 dominated among vaccine-associated CD4 TCRs spanning spike. Donors in the cohort were predominantly white British and more often female, and clonal diversity was possibly underestimated.

With V trimmed by 0 bases and J by 13 bases, 13 bases remained unmatched. Germline CDR1 and CDR2: MNHEY and SMNVEV (reference sequence). The CDR3 is made up of 15 amino acids. The repertoire was sequenced with immunoSEQ multiplex PCR; TCRdb's copy has only in-frame clones and lacks some. The sample holds about 140,000 clones, over 85% seen once. The sample consisted of peripheral blood, taken on day 0 of AZD1222 vaccination. The chain has TRBV27 and TRBJ2-7; 9 bases agree with TRBD1. The receptor was isolated from an adult in good health. CDR3: CASSLSGQLGTGLYF. DNA for the CDR3: TGTGCCAGCAGTTTATCTGGCCAACTCGGGACAGGGCTTTACTTC.